These 20 T cell receptor beta chains came from one sample sequenced in a study of CD8 T cells in ankylosing spondylitis. MiXCR, applied by TCRdb to the 5' RACE reads, yields one record per CDR3 protein. The sample gives under 300,000 distinct CDR3 sequences, around a tenth of which show up once; approximately 6.6% is in the top ten. Sequenced sample: blood, either unsorted or a sorted T cell fraction (not recorded which). The receptors come from a male donor with ankylosing spondylitis or in good health (not recorded which).

This clonotype was counted many times. This sequence joins TRBV7-8 and TRBJ2-1; the D is unclear. Germline CDR1 is SGHVS and CDR2 is FQNEAQ. The CDR3 spans 13 residues. Trimming shortened V by 5 bases and J by 2 bases, and 7 bases separated the two germline ends. As DNA, the CDR3 is TGTGCCAGCAGCATCCCCCCCTACAATGAGCAGTTCTTC. This translates into CASSIPPYNEQFF.

As to this clonotype: A much larger clone lies one base from this, so it may be a read error. The genes are TRBV6-4 and TRBJ2-2, with TRBD2 matching over 7 bases. The germline V gene encodes CDR1 MRHNA and CDR2 SNTAGT. The CDR3 runs to 15 residues. The CDR3, as DNA: TGTGCCAGCAGTGAAACCACTAGCGTCACCGGGGCGCTGTTTTTT. Amino acid sequence: CASSETTSVTGALFF.

This clonotype has at least ten counts. The chain links TRBV7-8 to TRBJ2-3; the D gene is possibly TRBD2 (5 bases). Per the germline V gene, CDR1 is SGHVS and CDR2 is FQNEAQ. This CDR3 has 15 residues. The V end was cut by 4 bases, the J end by 2 bases, with 13 bases between. The CDR3 DNA is TGTGCCAGCAGCTCCCAGTTGGACTTCACAGATACGCAGTATTTT. Translated, it gives CASSSQLDFTDTQYF. The full variable domain, its missing parts supplied by reference TRBV7-8 and TRBJ2-3, is GAGVSQSPRYKVAKRGQDVALRCDPISGHVSLFWYQQALGQGPEFLTYFQNEAQLDKSGLPSDRFFAERPEGSVSTLKIQRTQQEDSAVYLCASSSQLDFTDTQYFGPGTRLTVL.

This clonotype was recorded at least ten times. J is TRBJ2-1 and V is TRBV20-1; D may be TRBD2 (5 bases). With 7 bases removed from V and 7 bases from J, the gap between germline ends came to 23 bases. CDR1 and CDR2 (germline): DFQATT, SNEGSKA (reference sequence). This CDR3 has 15 amino acids. The chain's CDR3 is CSVPKTTPSGNEQFF. CDR3 sequence (DNA): TGCAGTGTTCCAAAAACGACCCCCTCGGGGAATGAGCAGTTCTTC.

V is TRBV5-1 and J is TRBJ2-1, with D uncertain. Germline lookup yields CDR1 SGHRS and CDR2 YFSETQ. With 0 bases removed from V and 4 bases from J, the gap between germline ends came to 11 bases. The CDR3 extends over 15 amino acids. CDR3 protein: CASSLEPGDYNEQFF. As DNA, the CDR3 is TGCGCCAGCAGCTTGGAACCAGGAGATTACAATGAGCAGTTCTTC.

This clonotype occurred many times. The CDR3 DNA is TGTGCCAGCAGCCATTCTCCCCGACAGGGCGGCGAGCAGTACTTC. Translation: CASSHSPRQGGEQYF. The V call is TRBV3-1, the J call TRBJ2-7; 7 bases map to TRBD1. The CDR3 has 15 residues. V trimming: 3 bases; J trimming: 6 bases; junction bases outside the gene matches: 11. Germline V CDR1 and CDR2: LGHDT, YNNKEL (reference sequence).

This sequence joins TRBV7-8 and TRBJ2-7, with D possibly TRBD2 on 6 matching bases. The germline V and J ends were trimmed by 0 bases and 6 bases, with 15 bases remaining between them. The CDR3 totals 15 residues. The germline V gene encodes CDR1 SGHVS and CDR2 FQNEAQ. The chain's CDR3 is CASSLAQPGRGEQYF. The CDR3 DNA is TGTGCCAGCAGCTTAGCTCAACCGGGGCGGGGCGAGCAGTACTTC.

In its sample, this clonotype was seen many times. V usage is TRBV12-3 or TRBV12-4 and J usage is TRBJ1-5; D is undetermined. The length of the CDR3 is 12 residues. The ends were cut back, 3 bases at V and 6 bases at J, with 6 bases in the middle. The DNA for the CDR3 is TGTGCCAGCAGTTTCCTCAGTCAGCCCCAGCATTTT. Its protein is CASSFLSQPQHF.

This clonotype has ten or more counts. The V and J genes are TRBV5-1 and TRBJ2-5, with D tentatively TRBD1 (5 bases). CDR3 length equals 13 residues. Trimming cost V 2 bases and J 4 bases, with 9 bases left between them. Germline lookup yields CDR1 SGHRS and CDR2 YFSETQ. The CDR3 coding sequence is TGCGCCAGCAGCTTCGACAGCTTAGAGACCCAGTACTTC. Translating it yields CASSFDSLETQYF. The whole variable domain, remainder taken from reference TRBV5-1 and TRBJ2-5, is KAGVTQTPRYLIKTRGQQVTLSCSPISGHRSVSWYQQTPGQGLQFLFEYFSETQRNKGNFPGRFSGRQFSNSRSEMNVSTLELGDSALYLCASSFDSLETQYFGPGTRLLVL.

A few counts support this clonotype. The genes are TRBV7-9 and TRBJ1-2, with D unclear. From germline, CDR1 is SEHNR and CDR2 FQNEAQ (reference sequence). This CDR3 has 14 residues. V lost 1 base and J lost 0, with 6 bases in between. The CDR3 nucleotides read TGTGCCAGCAGCTTAGTTCAGGCTAACTATGGCTACACCTTC. Its translation: CASSLVQANYGYTF.

At least ten counts were recorded for this clonotype. The rearrangement links TRBV5-1 to TRBJ2-3; D gene ambiguous. The germline V gene encodes CDR1 SGHRS and CDR2 YFSETQ. The CDR3 sequence is 12 residues long. V lost 7 bases and J 2 bases, leaving 8 bases between the germline ends. The DNA of the CDR3 is TGCGCCAGCCGCCCCTCCACAGATACGCAGTATTTT. It encodes CASRPSTDTQYF.

As concerns this clonotype: At one boundary the junction diverges from the germline segment, which might be a read error. This chain links TRBV7-6 with TRBJ1-2; maybe TRBD1 (5 bases). CDR1 and CDR2 (germline): SGHVS, FNYEAQ. The CDR3 sequence is 15 residues long. CDR3 bases: TGTGCCAGCAGCTTAGCGCCCGGGAAGAGAGGGGAAGTAGCCTTC. Its translation: CASSLAPGKRGEVAF.

This sequence joins TRBV7-6 and TRBJ1-2; 8 bases match TRBD1. The trim removed 1 base at V and 4 bases at J, leaving 8 bases unmatched. Germline V gene lookup returns CDR1 SGHVS and CDR2 FNYEAQ. The CDR3 runs to 16 residues. CDR3 in amino acids: CASSLVPLGQGYGYTF. CDR3 sequence (DNA): TGTGCCAGCAGCTTAGTGCCGCTCGGACAGGGCTATGGCTACACCTTC.

J is TRBJ2-3 and V is TRBV2; 11 bases are a match to TRBD2. The V gene end was trimmed by 6 bases and the J gene end by 1 base; junction bases not matched to a gene: 6. CDR3 size: 16 residues. Germline V gives CDR1 SNHLY, CDR2 FYNNEI. Here the CDR3 reads CASSGPGLAGTDTQYF. Here the CDR3 DNA reads TGTGCCAGCAGCGGACCGGGACTAGCGGGCACAGATACGCAGTATTTT.

This clonotype occurred many times. The chain employs TRBV5-1 and TRBJ1-4; D unclear. Trimming took off 4 bases at V and 0 bases at J, with 7 bases between the two ends. The CDR3 totals 14 residues. Germline CDR1 and CDR2: SGHRS and YFSETQ. CDR3 DNA sequence: TGCGCCAGCAGCCCAGCAACAACTAATGAAAAACTGTTTTTT. Protein product: CASSPATTNEKLFF.

This clonotype was counted many times. The V and J genes are TRBV9 and TRBJ2-7; D remains ambiguous. Germline CDR1 reads SGDLS; CDR2 reads YYNGEE. CDR3 length equals 12 residues. Trimming stripped 3 bases from V and 6 bases from J, with 10 bases between. The CDR3 DNA reads TGTGCCAGCAGCGCCAGGATTCGCGAGCAGTACTTC. Translated, it gives CASSARIREQYF.

This clonotype has ten or more counts. V usage is TRBV20-1 and J usage is TRBJ1-2, with TRBD1 as a possible D gene (5 bases). The germline V and J ends were trimmed by 6 bases and 1 base, with 12 bases remaining between them. Germline V CDR1 and CDR2: DFQATT, SNEGSKA (reference sequence). CDR3 length: 13 amino acids. Here the CDR3 DNA reads TGCAGTGCCACTCTAGACAGTAACTATGGCTACACCTTC. It encodes CSATLDSNYGYTF.

CDR3 region: CASTDSWGTEAFF. The CDR3 DNA reads TGTGCCAGTACCGACAGTTGGGGCACTGAAGCTTTCTTT. V gene TRBV19 combines with J gene TRBJ1-1, with TRBD1 as a possible D gene (5 bases). Germline V CDR1 and CDR2: LNHDA, SQIVND (reference sequence). This CDR3 spans 13 amino acids. V was clipped by 7 bases and J by 4 bases, with 13 bases between them.

This clonotype has a count of ten or more. The gene calls are TRBV25-1 and TRBJ2-5, with D perhaps matching TRBD2 (5 bases). Germline lookup yields CDR1 MGHDK and CDR2 SYGVNS. Deletions cut 4 bases from V and 2 bases from J, with 11 bases between. The CDR3 sequence is 14 residues long. The CDR3 loop is CASSARRGQETQYF. The CDR3 DNA reads as TGTGCCAGCAGTGCCCGACGGGGACAAGAGACCCAGTACTTC. The whole variable domain, filled in from reference TRBV25-1 and TRBJ2-5, reads EADIYQTPRYLVIGTGKKITLECSQTMGHDKMYWYQQDPGMELHLIHYSYGVNSTEKGDLSSESTVSRIRTEHFPLTLESARPSHTSQYLCASSARRGQETQYFGPGTRLLVL.

The CDR3 DNA reads TGCAGTGCTAAACCGGGACTAGCGGGTACCGGGGAGCTGTTTTTT. Its translation is CSAKPGLAGTGELFF. The chain uses TRBV20-1 and TRBJ2-2; 12 positions agree with TRBD2. V lost 4 bases, J lost 5 bases, and 5 bases stayed unmatched. The V gene's germline CDR1 is DFQATT and CDR2 SNEGSKA (reference sequence). CDR3 length equals 15 residues.